These T cell receptor beta chains were read from a single sample in a study of T cell responses to AZD1222 COVID-19 vaccine. Profiling relied on immunoSEQ multiplex PCR, and the TCRdb table lists in-frame clones only, not all of them. Of about 100,000 clones listed, roughly 89% are singletons. Material: peripheral blood, obtained on day 0 of AZD1222 vaccination. Receptor source: an adult in good health. The CDR3 runs from the conserved cysteine through the conserved F or W. D genes are given only for firm matches. Where a row states a size, it is once, few, many or the class of an expanded clone; other rows omit it.

TRBD1	TRBV6-6	NA	TRBJ1-4	CASSYFEGQGREKLFF	TGTGCCAGCAGCTACTTCGAAGGACAGGGTAGGGAAAAACTGTTTTTT
NA	TRBV28	NA	TRBJ1-1	CASSLGGGRGTEAFF	TGTGCCAGCAGTTTGGGGGGGGGCAGAGGCACTGAAGCTTTCTTT
TRBD1	TRBV6-5	NA	TRBJ1-1	CASRGQEGWDTEAFF	TGTGCCAGCAGAGGACAGGAGGGGTGGGACACTGAAGCTTTCTTT
NA	TRBV3-1/TRBV3-2	NA	TRBJ1-1	CASSPREGEAFF	TGTGCCAGCAGCCCTAGGGAGGGGGAAGCTTTCTTT
TRBD1	TRBV19	NA	TRBJ2-7	CASRPGQGVTEQYF	TGTGCCAGTAGACCGGGACAGGGGGTAACCGAGCAGTACTTC
NA	TRBV6-1	NA	TRBJ1-1	CASSDSWVGTEAFF	TGTGCCAGCAGTGACAGTTGGGTTGGCACTGAAGCTTTCTTT
NA	TRBV5-1	NA	TRBJ2-3	CASSLWNSQRASDTQYF	TGCGCCAGCAGCTTGTGGAACTCTCAAAGGGCTTCAGATACGCAGTATTTT
NA	TRBV24-1	once	TRBJ2-2	CAIPTGRSGHTGELFF	TGTGCCATCCCTACAGGGCGGAGCGGTCACACCGGGGAGCTGTTTTTT
NA	TRBV4-1	NA	TRBJ1-2	CASSQLGRGLGGYTF	TGCGCCAGCAGCCAACTTGGGAGGGGTTTAGGTGGCTACACCTTC
TRBD1	TRBV9	NA	TRBJ2-3	CASSVVGQGTDTQYF	TGTGCCAGCAGCGTAGTCGGACAGGGCACAGATACGCAGTATTTT
NA	TRBV27	once	TRBJ2-3	CASRRGGGTDTQYF	TGTGCCAGCAGGAGAGGGGGGGGGACAGATACGCAGTATTTT
NA	TRBV5-1	NA	TRBJ2-7	CASSFTGTSYEQYF	TGCGCCAGCAGCTTCACAGGGACGTCCTACGAGCAGTACTTC
NA	TRBV5-4	NA	TRBJ2-5	CASSLLERRETQYF	TGTGCCAGCAGCTTGTTGGAAAGGCGGGAGACCCAGTACTTC
NA	TRBV3-1/TRBV3-2	NA	TRBJ1-4	CASQQNNEKLFF	TGTGCCAGCCAGCAGAATAATGAAAAACTGTTTTTT
NA	TRBV6-5	few	TRBJ2-7	CASSFYEQYF	TGTGCCAGCAGTTTCTACGAGCAGTACTTC
NA	TRBV3-1/TRBV3-2	once	TRBJ2-3	CASSQLGDTQYF	TGTGCCAGCAGCCAACTAGGAGATACGCAGTATTTT